Below, 18 T cell receptor beta chains from the same sample are listed, as sequenced in a study of radiotherapy plus CTLA-4 blockade in lung cancer. Generated by immunoSEQ multiplex PCR, the TCRdb table keeps only in-frame clones and is missing some. The sample includes about 49,000 clones, roughly four fifths of them seen just once. This specimen was peripheral blood, taken from a patient treated with radiotherapy plus ipilimumab. The receptor set was obtained from a human donor with non-small cell lung cancer who had stable disease on radiotherapy plus ipilimumab.

The chain has TRBV7-2 and TRBJ2-5, with 11 bases that match TRBD2. This CDR3 is built from 15 residues. Germline loops: CDR1 SGHTA, CDR2 FQGNSA. Germline trimming cut 3 bases from V and 3 bases from J; bases unmatched to any gene: 3. The CDR3 bases are TGTGCCAGCAGCTTCCTGGGACTAGCGGAAGAGACCCAGTACTTC. Protein product: CASSFLGLAEETQYF.

The CDR3 spells CASSPQGPADVLRNTIYF. CDR3 bases: TGTGCCAGCAGCCCCCAGGGCCCGGCTGACGTTCTTAGAAACACCATATATTTT. The rearrangement links TRBV9 to TRBJ1-3; the D gene is possibly TRBD1 (5 bases). Germline V CDR1 and CDR2: SGDLS, YYNGEE. The CDR3 sequence is 18 residues long. V lost 4 bases and J 5 bases, leaving 25 bases between the germline ends.

The CDR3 sequence: CASSQASTGGLYGYTF. CDR3 nucleotides: TGCGCCAGCAGCCAAGCATCGACAGGGGGCCTCTATGGCTACACCTTC. The chain employs TRBV4-1 and TRBJ1-2; TRBD1 aligns across 10 bases. V gave up 1 base and J gave up 4 bases; unmatched junction bases: 6. Per the germline V gene, CDR1 is MGHRA and CDR2 is YSYEKL. This CDR3 spans 16 amino acids.

The rearrangement uses TRBV5-1 and TRBJ2-2; 7 positions agree with TRBD1. The trim removed 9 bases at V and 4 bases at J, leaving 3 bases unmatched. Germline-derived CDR1 and CDR2 are SGHRS and YFSETQ. CDR3 size: 12 residues. The CDR3 loop reads CANGTATGELFF. The CDR3 DNA follows: TGCGCCAACGGGACAGCCACCGGGGAGCTGTTTTTT.

The chain links TRBV5-4 to TRBJ1-3; D ambiguous. Per germline, CDR1 SGHNT and CDR2 YYREEE (reference sequence). Deletions cut 3 bases from V and 0 bases from J, with 10 bases between. The CDR3 spans 15 residues. The CDR3 sequence: CASSSPGRSGNTIYF. The CDR3 coding sequence is TGTGCCAGCAGCTCTCCGGGCCGCTCTGGAAACACCATATATTTT.

This clone was picked up a small number of times. V is TRBV10-2 and J is TRBJ1-1; 9 bases are a match to TRBD1. V shed 7 bases and J 5 bases; nucleotides not matched to a gene: 5. Germline CDR1 WSHSY, CDR2 SAAADI. The CDR3 has 13 residues. This CDR3 reads CASIRTGATEAFF. CDR3 coding DNA: TGCGCCAGCATCAGGACAGGGGCAACTGAAGCTTTCTTT.

The chain carries TRBV6-1 and TRBJ2-7; D possibly corresponds to TRBD1 (6 bases). This CDR3 is built from 11 residues. Germline V gene sequence: CDR1 MNHNS, CDR2 SASEGT. Trimming pared 3 bases from V and 7 bases from J, leaving 7 bases between. CDR3 protein: CASSERGEQYF. CDR3 nucleotides: TGTGCCAGCAGTGAGAGGGGGGAGCAGTACTTC.

This clone has only a few counts. A read error may account for a junction end that differs from germline. The chain couples TRBV5-8 to TRBJ2-2; possibly TRBD1 or TRBD2 for D (5 bases each). The germline CDR1 and CDR2 sequences are SGHTS and YDEGEE. The CDR3 covers 14 residues. The CDR3 region is CASTLGVHTGELFF. DNA of the CDR3: TGTGCCAGCACCTTGGGGGTTCACACCGGGGAGCTGTTTTTT.

The chain has TRBV29-1 and TRBJ2-3; TRBD2 matches 8 bases. V shed 6 bases, J shed 1 base, and the junction held 6 bases outside the gene matches. There are 14 residues in the CDR3. The germline gives CDR1 SQVTM, CDR2 ANQGSEA. The CDR3 loop reads CSVAAGARTDTQYF. The CDR3 DNA is TGCAGCGTGGCAGCGGGGGCGCGCACAGATACGCAGTATTTT.

The gene calls are TRBV28 and TRBJ1-1, with no clear D. This CDR3 contains 15 residues. V was clipped by 10 bases and J by 3 bases, with 21 bases between them. The germline V gene has CDR1 MDHEN and CDR2 SYDVKM. CDR3 amino acids: CATSDGRRLYTEAFF. The CDR3 DNA follows: TGTGCCACCTCTGATGGAAGAAGACTTTACACTGAAGCTTTCTTT.

This sequence joins TRBV6-1 and TRBJ2-7, with D uncertain. Trimming shortened V by 11 bases and J by 4 bases, and 18 bases separated the two germline ends. CDR1 is MNHNS, CDR2 SASEGT, per germline. The CDR3 sequence is 13 residues long. The CDR3 loop reads CAVSRSGVYEQYV. In nucleotides, the CDR3 is TGTGCCGTCTCGAGGTCAGGAGTATACGAGCAGTACGTC.

The chain has TRBV7-2 and TRBJ1-5, with TRBD1 as a possible D gene (5 bases). This CDR3 has 15 residues. V was pared by 3 bases and J by 0 bases, with 9 bases between. Per the germline V gene, CDR1 is SGHTA and CDR2 is FQGNSA. CDR3 loop: CASSFDSTSNQPQHF. The CDR3 DNA reads as TGTGCCAGCAGCTTTGACAGCACTAGCAATCAGCCCCAGCATTTT.

This clone was observed a handful of times. The V and J genes are TRBV10-2 and TRBJ2-7; a possible D gene is TRBD1 (6 bases). The CDR3 has 16 amino acids. Germline-derived CDR1 and CDR2 are WSHSY and SAAADI. The V end was cut by 0 bases, the J end by 2 bases, with 14 bases between. The CDR3 loop reads CASSESGTPRAYEQYV. The DNA for the CDR3 is TGCGCCAGCAGTGAGTCTGGGACACCGAGGGCCTACGAGCAGTACGTC.

J is TRBJ1-3 and V is TRBV6-6; no clear D gene. The V and J ends lost 4 bases and 0 bases respectively, with 7 bases between them. This CDR3 comprises 14 residues. Germline V gene sequence: CDR1 MNHNY, CDR2 SVGAGI (reference sequence). The CDR3 DNA reads as TGTGCCAGCAGTTTATCGACCTCTGGAAACACCATATATTTT. Its translation: CASSLSTSGNTIYF.

The chain couples TRBV6-5 to TRBJ2-7; 9 bases agree with TRBD2. CDR3 length equals 14 residues. V was clipped by 3 bases and J by 6 bases; unmatched bases: 6. Per the germline V gene, CDR1 is MNHEY and CDR2 is SVGAGI. The CDR3 sequence is CASSYWGLAREQYF. CDR3 nucleotides: TGTGCCAGCAGTTATTGGGGACTAGCTCGCGAGCAGTACTTC.

The chain links TRBV6-5 to TRBJ1-3; D unresolved. This CDR3 comprises 14 residues. Germline V CDR1 and CDR2: MNHEY, SVGAGI. V was cut by 8 bases and J by 1 base, with 12 bases left in between. DNA for the CDR3: TGTGCCAGCCGAATTTCGCCTTCTGGAAACACCATATATTTT. Its protein is CASRISPSGNTIYF.

The V call is TRBV6-5, the J call TRBJ2-3; weak D call: TRBD2 (5 bases). The V end was cut by 10 bases, the J end by 3 bases, with 17 bases between. Germline-derived CDR1 and CDR2 are MNHEY and SVGAGI. The CDR3 consists of 14 residues. DNA for the CDR3: TGTGCCACGAGGCCTGGAGGACGTACAGATACGCAGTATTTT. Translation gives CATRPGGRTDTQYF.

The CDR3 protein is CASQAMNTEAFF. CDR3 coding DNA: TGCGCCAGCCAGGCTATGAACACTGAAGCTTTCTTT. The V gene is TRBV5-1, the J gene TRBJ1-1; D unresolved. Germline CDR1 SGHRS, CDR2 YFSETQ. The CDR3 is made up of 12 amino acids. The V end lost 7 bases, the J end lost 0 bases, and 7 bases lay between the germline ends. Supplemented by reference TRBV5-1 and TRBJ1-1, the full variable domain reads KAGVTQTPRYLIKTRGQQVTLSCSPISGHRSVSWYQQTPGQGLQFLFEYFSETQRNKGNFPGRFSGRQFSNSRSEMNVSTLELGDSALYLCASQAMNTEAFFGQGTRLTVV.